These 19 T cell receptor beta chains were all obtained from the same sample, sequenced in a study of cytomegalovirus exposure and HLA in healthy donors. Use of 60 Vbeta and 13 Jbeta primers characterized the PCR. The repertoire was sequenced with immunoSEQ multiplex PCR; TCRdb's copy has only in-frame clones and lacks some. The sample records roughly 55,000 clones, 60% to 80% being singletons. The sequenced sample was PBMCs. These receptors were collected from a female donor in good health and CMV-seronegative.

This clone was seen a handful of times. The CDR3 sequence: CASSGTGYTEAFF. The CDR3 DNA reads as TGTGCCAGCAGCGGGACAGGGTACACTGAAGCTTTCTTT. The rearrangement joins TRBV19 to TRBJ1-1; 9 bases line up with TRBD1. In germline, CDR1 is LNHDA, CDR2 SQIVND (reference sequence). V trimming: 9 bases; J trimming: 3 bases; junction bases outside the gene matches: 5. CDR3 length equals 13 residues.

This clone was recorded once. J is TRBJ2-3 and V is TRBV27, with 14 bases matching TRBD2. There are 17 residues in the CDR3. CDR1 and CDR2 from the germline V gene are MNHEY and SMNVEV (reference sequence). J lost 3 bases, V lost 2 bases, and 4 bases had no gene match. The CDR3 protein is CASSLGTSGGATDTQYF. The CDR3 region has the DNA TGTGCCAGCAGTTTAGGGACTAGCGGGGGTGCTACAGATACGCAGTATTTT.

The chain combines TRBV28 with TRBJ1-2; D remains ambiguous. The CDR3 loop spans 12 amino acids. In germline, CDR1 is MDHEN, CDR2 SYDVKM. Deletions cut 1 base from V and 11 bases from J, with 11 bases between. The CDR3 sequence is CASSLLEGRYTF. The DNA of the CDR3 is TGTGCCAGCAGTTTATTGGAGGGAAGATACACCTTC.

This clone has only a few counts. This chain connects TRBV4-2 to TRBJ2-5; 7 bases are a match to TRBD2. The J call may be wrong; the DNA end is better matched by TRBJ2-7. The CDR3 extends over 15 amino acids. Germline V lookup: CDR1 LGHNA, CDR2 YNFKEQ. CDR3 coding DNA: TGTGCCAGCAGCCAAGATACGGGAGGAACCTACGAGCAGTACTTC. Its protein is CASSQDTGGTYEQYF.

About this clone itself: Distinct nucleotide sequences in the sample also encode this CDR3. The chain recombines TRBV9 with TRBJ2-3; maybe TRBD2 (6 bases). The ends were cut back, 0 bases at V and 3 bases at J, with 11 bases in the middle. CDR3 length: 15 amino acids. From germline, CDR1 is SGDLS and CDR2 YYNGEE. Here the CDR3 reads CASSVEPGRTDTQYF. CDR3 nucleotides: TGTGCCAGCAGCGTAGAGCCAGGGAGGACAGATACGCAGTATTTT.

On this clone itself: The junction shows a germline mismatch at one end, possibly a read error. This chain uses TRBV7-9 with TRBJ1-2; TRBD1 matches 7 bases. Per germline, CDR1 SEHNR and CDR2 FQNEAQ (reference sequence). The CDR3 runs to 15 residues. Here the CDR3 DNA reads TGTTCCAGCAGCTTGGAGACAGGGTCTAACTATGGCTACACCTTC. This translates into CSSSLETGSNYGYTF.

This clone turned up a few times. V usage is TRBV10-3 and J usage is TRBJ2-1; tentative D call: TRBD1 (5 bases). Trimming removed 7 bases at V and 0 bases at J, with 10 bases between. The CDR3 totals 14 residues. Per germline, CDR1 ENHRY and CDR2 SYGVKD. The DNA for the CDR3 is TGTGCCATCATTCAGGACAACTCCTACAATGAGCAGTTCTTC. It encodes CAIIQDNSYNEQFF.

The chain has TRBV9 and TRBJ1-3; D call uncertain. This CDR3 has 18 residues. CDR1 is SGDLS, CDR2 YYNGEE, per germline. Trimming took off 0 bases at V and 4 bases at J, with 20 bases between the two ends. CDR3 nucleotide sequence: TGTGCCAGCAGCGTAGGCCCCGGGGTCGCGCTCATCGGAAACACCATATATTTT. Translation: CASSVGPGVALIGNTIYF.

V is TRBV30 and J is TRBJ1-1; unclear D gene. The V end was cut by 0 bases, the J end by 1 base, with 6 bases between. Germline assignment: CDR1 GTSNPN and CDR2 SVGIG (reference sequence). This CDR3 comprises 13 residues. Here the CDR3 reads CAWSVVRNTEAFF. The CDR3 DNA reads as TGTGCCTGGAGTGTTGTGAGGAACACTGAAGCTTTCTTT.

The chain has TRBV4-2 and TRBJ1-2; D possibly corresponds to TRBD1 (5 bases). V was shortened by 5 bases and J by 4 bases, with 17 bases between the two germline ends. The CDR3 spans 15 residues. CDR1 is LGHNA, CDR2 YNFKEQ, per germline. The CDR3 DNA is TGTGCCAGCAGCATGCCCACAGGAGTCACCTATGGCTACACCTTC. Amino acids: CASSMPTGVTYGYTF.

This rearrangement joins TRBV7-2 to TRBJ1-4, with D possibly being TRBD1 (5 bases). Trimming removed 3 bases from V and 0 bases from J, with 8 bases in between. Germline V lookup: CDR1 SGHTA, CDR2 FQGNSA. CDR3 length: 15 amino acids. CDR3 in amino acids: CASSLGLATNEKLFF. In DNA, the CDR3 is TGTGCCAGCAGCTTGGGGCTTGCAACTAATGAAAAACTGTTTTTT.

In nucleotides, the CDR3 is TGTGCCAGCAGGCCCAGTATCGCTGGGGCCAACGTCCTGACTTTC. It specifies CASRPSIAGANVLTF. The V and J genes are TRBV28 and TRBJ2-6; unclear D gene. CDR1 is MDHEN and CDR2 is SYDVKM in the germline V gene. V was trimmed by 6 bases and J by 2 bases, leaving 11 bases between them. CDR3 length: 15 amino acids.

This chain uses TRBV27 with TRBJ2-4, with D maybe TRBD2 (5 bases). The germline V gene has CDR1 MNHEY and CDR2 SMNVEV (reference sequence). The V end was cut by 3 bases, the J end by 7 bases, with 10 bases between. There are 13 residues in the CDR3. The CDR3 protein is CASSLVGSNIQYF. The CDR3 DNA reads TGTGCCAGCAGTTTGGTGGGGAGCAACATTCAGTACTTC.

The rearrangement joins TRBV28 to TRBJ2-3; D ambiguous. Germline V gene sequence: CDR1 MDHEN, CDR2 SYDVKM. The CDR3 contains 14 residues. V lost 2 bases and J 0 bases, leaving 6 bases between the germline ends. The CDR3 loop reads CASSLKPSTDTQYF. CDR3 in DNA: TGTGCCAGCAGTTTAAAGCCTAGCACAGATACGCAGTATTTT.

V is TRBV7-2 and J is TRBJ1-1; no clear D gene. Germline CDR1 SGHTA, CDR2 FQGNSA. This CDR3 has 13 residues. The V end was cut by 5 bases, the J end by 2 bases, with 9 bases between. The CDR3 is CASSPDTNTEAFF. Written as DNA, the CDR3 is TGTGCCAGCAGCCCCGATACTAACACTGAAGCTTTCTTT. Together with reference TRBV7-2 and TRBJ1-1, the CDR3 gives the full variable domain: GAGVSQSPSNKVTEKGKDVELRCDPISGHTALYWYRQSLGQGLEFLIYFQGNSAPDKSGLPSDRFSAERTGGSVSTLTIQRTQQEDSAVYLCASSPDTNTEAFFGQGTRLTVV.

The chain carries TRBV7-6 and TRBJ2-2; weak D call: TRBD1 (6 bases). V was trimmed by 5 bases and J by 1 base, leaving 8 bases between them. The CDR3 length is 14 residues. Germline V gene data show CDR1 as SGHVS and CDR2 as FNYEAQ. Here the CDR3 reads CASSQGQNTGELFF. DNA for the CDR3: TGTGCCAGCAGCCAGGGACAGAACACCGGGGAGCTGTTTTTT.

The chain is built from TRBV7-9 and TRBJ2-5, with D unresolved. This CDR3 has 13 residues. V was cut by 0 bases and J by 5 bases, with 7 bases left in between. The germline V gene encodes CDR1 SEHNR and CDR2 FQNEAQ (reference sequence). The DNA for the CDR3 is TGTGCCAGCAGCTTAGCACTGTGGGAGACCCAGTACTTC. Its translation is CASSLALWETQYF.

The chain couples TRBV5-1 to TRBJ1-6, with a possible D match to TRBD1 (5 bases). Germline lookup yields CDR1 SGHRS and CDR2 YFSETQ. The CDR3 loop spans 15 amino acids. V lost 0 bases, J lost 7 bases, and 11 bases lay in between. CDR3 region: CASSLAVGGNSPLHF. The CDR3 nucleotides are TGCGCCAGCAGCTTGGCCGTGGGGGGGAATTCACCCCTCCACTTT.

This clone was detected a few times. The CDR3 loop is CASYTGTVYNSPLHF. The CDR3 coding sequence is TGTGCCAGCTACACCGGGACAGTTTATAATTCACCCCTCCACTTT. The genes are TRBV6-6 and TRBJ1-6; TRBD1 aligns across 7 bases. The CDR3 runs 15 residues. Germline assignment: CDR1 MNHNY and CDR2 SVGAGI (reference sequence). J gave up 4 bases and V 8 bases, and 8 bases lay outside the gene matches.